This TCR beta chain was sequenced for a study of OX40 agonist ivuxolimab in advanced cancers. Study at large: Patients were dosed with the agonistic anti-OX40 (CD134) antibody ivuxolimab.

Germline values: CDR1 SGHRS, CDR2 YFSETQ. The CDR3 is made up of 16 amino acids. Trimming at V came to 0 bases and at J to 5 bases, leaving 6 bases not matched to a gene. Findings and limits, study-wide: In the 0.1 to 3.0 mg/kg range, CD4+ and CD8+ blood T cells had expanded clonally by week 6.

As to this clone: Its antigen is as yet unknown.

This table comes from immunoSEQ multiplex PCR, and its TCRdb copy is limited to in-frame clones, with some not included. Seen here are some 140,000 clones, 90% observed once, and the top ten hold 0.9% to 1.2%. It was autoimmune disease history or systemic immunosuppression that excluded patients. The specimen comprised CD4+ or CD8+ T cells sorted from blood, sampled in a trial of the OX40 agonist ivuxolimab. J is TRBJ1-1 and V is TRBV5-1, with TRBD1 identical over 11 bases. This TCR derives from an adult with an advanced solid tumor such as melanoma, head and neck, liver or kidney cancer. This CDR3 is CASSLGWDRGVTEAFF. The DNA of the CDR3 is TGCGCCAGCAGCTTGGGGTGGGACAGGGGGGTAACTGAAGCTTTCTTT.